What follows are 30 T cell receptor beta chains derived from one specimen sequenced in a study of blood T cells in healthy people across ages. A sample-barcoded 5' primer and a J-beta primer mix were used in a second PCR of roughly 7 to 12 cycles. TCRdb redid the calling of the 5' RACE reads with MiXCR, one entry per CDR3 protein. This table holds hundreds of thousands of distinct CDR3 sequences, approximately 30% found once. Sequenced sample: blood. The receptors come from a woman of 80 years or more in good health.

The rearrangement joins TRBV13 to TRBJ2-3, with D maybe TRBD2 (6 bases). V was pared by 3 bases and J by 8 bases, with 12 bases between. The CDR3 loop spans 13 amino acids. In germline, CDR1 is PRHDT, CDR2 FYEKMQ (reference sequence). CDR3 amino acids: CASSFPGVGTQYF. The CDR3, as DNA: TGTGCCAGCAGCTTCCCGGGGGTAGGTACGCAGTATTTT.

The V call is TRBV7-9, the J call TRBJ2-7; TRBD2 matches 10 bases. Germline V gene sequence: CDR1 SEHNR, CDR2 FQNEAQ (reference sequence). V shed 4 bases, J shed 2 bases, and the junction held 5 bases outside the gene matches. The CDR3 has 15 residues. For the CDR3, the DNA is TGTGCCAGCAGCTCAGCTAGCGGGGGTACCTACGAGCAGTACTTC. It is translated as CASSSASGGTYEQYF.

The rearrangement joins TRBV2 to TRBJ2-2; TRBD1 is a possible D gene (5 bases). The CDR3 loop spans 16 amino acids. V was trimmed by 2 bases and J by 2 bases, leaving 12 bases between them. From germline, CDR1 is SNHLY and CDR2 FYNNEI. The CDR3 protein is CASSERKGLNTGELFF. The CDR3 nucleotides are TGTGCCAGCAGTGAAAGGAAGGGGCTAAACACCGGGGAGCTGTTTTTT.

The V gene is TRBV18, the J gene TRBJ1-2; 8 bases match TRBD1. Germline V gives CDR1 KGHSH, CDR2 LQKENI. The CDR3 spans 15 residues. V dropped 3 bases and J dropped 4; count of bases not matched to a gene: 7. The CDR3 region is CASSPLRGLGYGYTF. In DNA form, the CDR3 reads TGTGCCAGCTCACCCCTCAGGGGGCTTGGCTATGGCTACACCTTC.

A word on this clonotype: A read error is possible here, since a much larger clone lies one base away. The chain combines TRBV28 with TRBJ2-1; D is unclear. This CDR3 has 14 residues. Deletions cut 5 bases from V and 5 bases from J, with 13 bases between. The germline V gene has CDR1 MDHEN and CDR2 SYDVKM. In nucleotides, the CDR3 is TGTGCCAGCAGTCCCGCCGGAGTACACAATGAGCAGTTCTTC. Its protein product is CASSPAGVHNEQFF.

The chain combines TRBV7-8 with TRBJ2-3, with D tentatively TRBD2 (6 bases). Trimming cost V 5 bases and J 1 base, with 16 bases left between them. This CDR3 spans 16 amino acids. In germline, CDR1 is SGHVS, CDR2 FQNEAQ. CDR3 bases: TGTGCCAGCAGCATTCGAGACGGGGAGGGCACAGATACGCAGTATTTT. This encodes CASSIRDGEGTDTQYF.

In its sample, this clonotype was seen many times. V is TRBV6-5 and J is TRBJ1-2, with 7 bases identical to TRBD1. The V segment lost 2 bases and the J segment 4 bases; nucleotides outside the gene matches: 1. This CDR3 has 13 residues. Germline V lookup: CDR1 MNHEY, CDR2 SVGAGI. The DNA for the CDR3 is TGTGCCAGCAGTTACACAGGGGCCTATGGCTACACCTTC. Amino acids: CASSYTGAYGYTF.

As for this clonotype: With a much larger clone just one base away, this may be a read error. The chain links TRBV6-2 or TRBV6-3 to TRBJ2-2; 12 bases are shared with TRBD1. V was clipped by 7 bases and J by 8 bases; unmatched bases: 8. Germline CDR1 and CDR2: MNHEY and SVGEGT. This CDR3 has 15 amino acids. The CDR3 DNA is TGTGCCAGCAACCTGGGGACAGGGGGCGCGGGGGAGCTGTTTTTT. Its translation is CASNLGTGGAGELFF.

This clonotype was counted many times. This chain links TRBV6-6 with TRBJ1-1; 7 bases line up with TRBD1. The V and J ends lost 2 bases and 2 bases, in that order; junction bases with no gene match: 8. Germline lookup yields CDR1 MNHNY and CDR2 SVGAGI (reference sequence). The CDR3 length is 16 residues. CDR3 region: CASSYGQGVRNTEAFF. The CDR3 nucleotides read TGTGCCAGCAGTTACGGGCAGGGGGTGAGAAACACTGAAGCTTTCTTT.

In this sample, this clonotype turned up many times. The chain is built from TRBV20-1 and TRBJ1-1, with a possible D match to TRBD1 (5 bases). Germline CDR1 reads DFQATT; CDR2 reads SNEGSKA (reference sequence). V lost 3 bases, J lost 6 bases, and 14 bases lay in between. CDR3 size: 13 residues. The CDR3 DNA follows: TGCAGTGCTAGTACGACAGCGTCGTCTGAAGCTTTCTTT. This codes for CSASTTASSEAFF.

This chain uses TRBV28 with TRBJ2-2; D unclear. V lost 5 bases and J 4 bases, leaving 8 bases between the germline ends. CDR3 length equals 13 residues. Germline V gives CDR1 MDHEN, CDR2 SYDVKM. The CDR3 here is CASSPYSTGELFF. The CDR3 nucleotides read TGTGCCAGCAGTCCATATAGCACCGGGGAGCTGTTTTTT.

There are a few counts of this clonotype. The chain joins TRBV3-1 to TRBJ1-5, with D hard to call. CDR3 length equals 14 residues. V lost 1 base, J lost 5 bases, and 9 bases lay in between. Germline assignment: CDR1 LGHDT and CDR2 YNNKEL (reference sequence). CDR3 loop: CASSQGPADQPQHF. As DNA, the CDR3 is TGTGCCAGCAGCCAAGGGCCCGCTGATCAGCCCCAGCATTTT.

The CDR3 sequence is CASSRDRAVGNEQYF. The CDR3, as DNA: TGTGCCAGCAGCCGGGACAGAGCCGTCGGCAACGAGCAGTACTTC. The J gene is TRBJ2-7, the V gene TRBV25-1, with TRBD1 matching 7 bases. Germline V CDR1 and CDR2: MGHDK, SYGVNS. The junction had 13 bases not matched to a gene; V was cut back by 6 bases and J by 5 bases. The CDR3 runs to 15 residues.

In regard to this clonotype: Since a much larger clone is just one base distant, this may be a read error. The chain couples TRBV7-9 to TRBJ1-6; D is ambiguous. The CDR3 has 14 amino acids. Per germline, CDR1 SEHNR and CDR2 FQNEAQ (reference sequence). DNA of the CDR3: TGTGCCAGCAGCCACGAGGGCCGAACTTCACTCCTCCACTTT. Amino acid sequence: CASSHEGRTSLLHF.

This clonotype was counted many times. The chain couples TRBV7-2 to TRBJ2-3; 7 bases are shared with TRBD2. From germline, CDR1 is SGHTA and CDR2 FQGNSA. This CDR3 is 14 amino acids long. Trimming took 7 bases from V and 2 from J; bases not matched to a gene: 6. The CDR3 DNA reads TGTGCCAGCACCCTCGGGGGGAACACAGATACGCAGTATTTT. This encodes CASTLGGNTDTQYF.

In this sample, this clonotype turned up many times. The chain joins TRBV29-1 to TRBJ2-5, with 8 bases lining up with TRBD1. The junction had 3 bases not matched to a gene; V was cut back by 7 bases and J by 2 bases. This CDR3 is 12 amino acids long. CDR1 and CDR2 from the germline V gene are SQVTM and ANQGSEA. The CDR3, as DNA: TGCAGCGCCGGGACAGGTCAAGAGACCCAGTACTTC. It yields the protein CSAGTGQETQYF.

Only a few counts were recorded for this clonotype. V is TRBV28 and J is TRBJ1-1; possibly TRBD1 for D (5 bases). The V end was cut by 6 bases, the J end by 11 bases, with 13 bases between. The length of the CDR3 is 11 residues. Germline lookup yields CDR1 MDHEN and CDR2 SYDVKM. This chain's CDR3 is CASRSGTRAFF. DNA for the CDR3: TGTGCCAGCAGATCAGGGACGCGGGCTTTCTTT.

This clonotype was found many times. V gene TRBV20-1 combines with J gene TRBJ2-3; D is uncertain. This CDR3 comprises 15 residues. Germline V gene lookup returns CDR1 DFQATT and CDR2 SNEGSKA (reference sequence). V lost 5 bases and J 5 bases, leaving 20 bases between the germline ends. CDR3 nucleotide sequence: TGCAGTGCTGAAGAAGGCAGGATCTACCGAGATACGCAGTATTTT. Its translation is CSAEEGRIYRDTQYF.

At least ten counts were recorded for this clonotype. The V gene is TRBV5-6, the J gene TRBJ1-6, with 7 nucleotides matching TRBD1. V shed 0 bases and J 3 bases; nucleotides not matched to a gene: 6. CDR1 and CDR2 (germline): SGHDT, YYEEEE. The CDR3 consists of 17 residues. In DNA, the CDR3 is TGTGCCAGCAGCTTGGACGAGGGGACAGTCTATAATTCACCCCTCCACTTT. Its translation is CASSLDEGTVYNSPLHF.

This clonotype showed up many times. This chain joins TRBV4-3 and TRBJ1-5; D is undetermined. V lost 4 bases and J 3 bases, leaving 7 bases between the germline ends. CDR1 is LGHNA and CDR2 is YSLEER in the germline V gene. CDR3 length equals 13 residues. CDR3 nucleotides: TGCGCCAGCAGCCCCAGGACCAATCAGCCCCAGCATTTT. Its protein product is CASSPRTNQPQHF.

V gene TRBV27 combines with J gene TRBJ2-5; D not resolved. The CDR3 covers 13 residues. Germline-derived CDR1 and CDR2 are MNHEY and SMNVEV (reference sequence). V was pared by 5 bases and J by 2 bases, with 9 bases between. The CDR3 reads CASSPLTQETQYF. The CDR3 nucleotides read TGTGCCAGCAGTCCCCTTACACAAGAGACCCAGTACTTC.

This clonotype was seen many times. The gene calls are TRBV6-5 and TRBJ1-2; TRBD1 agrees at 8 bases. Per the germline V gene, CDR1 is MNHEY and CDR2 is SVGAGI. The CDR3 extends over 14 amino acids. The V gene end was trimmed by 4 bases and the J gene end by 4 bases; junction bases not matched to a gene: 5. CDR3 sequence: CASSLQGGTYGYTF. The CDR3, as DNA: TGTGCCAGCAGTTTACAGGGGGGGACCTATGGCTACACCTTC.

In its sample, this clonotype was seen many times. The chain uses TRBV5-6 and TRBJ1-2, with D perhaps matching TRBD1 (5 bases). The CDR3 is made up of 14 amino acids. V was trimmed by 4 bases and J by 4 bases, leaving 14 bases between them. Per germline, CDR1 SGHDT and CDR2 YYEEEE. CDR3 DNA sequence: TGTGCCAGCAGCCGTCAGGAGGGGTTCTATGGCTACACCTTC. As protein: CASSRQEGFYGYTF.

Points on this clonotype: This sequence may be a read error, since a much larger clone differs from it by one base. The CDR3 region has the DNA TGCGCCAGCAACCAAGACACGAGGAACTATGGCTACACCTTC. This translates into CASNQDTRNYGYTF. This chain connects TRBV5-1 to TRBJ1-2; D unresolved. CDR3 length: 14 amino acids. Trimming pared 6 bases from V and 2 bases from J, leaving 14 bases between. Germline CDR1 is SGHRS and CDR2 is YFSETQ. Full variable domain (missing parts from reference TRBV5-1 and TRBJ1-2): KAGVTQTPRYLIKTRGQQVTLSCSPISGHRSVSWYQQTPGQGLQFLFEYFSETQRNKGNFPGRFSGRQFSNSRSEMNVSTLELGDSALYLCASNQDTRNYGYTFGSGTRLTVV.

This clonotype showed up just once. A much larger clone differs from this one at a single base, so this may be a read error. V and J are TRBV5-1 and TRBJ1-5, with TRBD1 matching 7 bases. Germline lookup yields CDR1 SGHRS and CDR2 YFSETQ. The junction had 13 bases not matched to a gene; V was cut back by 7 bases and J by 3 bases. The CDR3 is made up of 16 amino acids. The CDR3 reads CASGQSPGQPNQPQHF. The CDR3 coding sequence is TGCGCCAGCGGCCAAAGCCCGGGACAGCCCAATCAGCCCCAGCATTTT.

This clonotype was seen a few times. Since a much larger clone is just one base distant, this may be a read error. The chain couples TRBV12-3 or TRBV12-4 to TRBJ2-7; D is unclear. The germline V and J ends were trimmed by 1 base and 7 bases, with 11 bases remaining between them. This CDR3 spans 13 amino acids. DNA of the CDR3: TGTGCCAGCAGTTTAGTGAATGGTAATGAGCAGTACTTC. Its translation: CASSLVNGNEQYF.

There are a few counts of this clonotype. The junction and the germline gene differ at one end; a read error may be behind it. In nucleotides, the CDR3 is TGTGCCAGCAGCGTCGGACAGGGATACAATGGGCAGTTCTTC. This codes for CASSVGQGYNGQFF. The chain recombines TRBV9 with TRBJ2-1; TRBD1 matches 8 bases. In germline, CDR1 is SGDLS, CDR2 YYNGEE. The CDR3 extends over 14 amino acids.

This clonotype was observed a few times. This may be a read error, as it is one base from a much larger clone. The V call is TRBV5-1, the J call TRBJ2-1; D possibly matches TRBD1 or TRBD2 (6 bases each). V shed 0 bases and J shed 13 bases, with 14 bases lying between them. The V gene's germline CDR1 is SGHRS and CDR2 YFSETQ. The CDR3 runs to 13 residues. CDR3 residues: CASSLEEGETQFF. CDR3 bases: TGCGCCAGCAGCTTGGAGGAGGGGGAGACCCAGTTCTTC.

This rearrangement joins TRBV10-2 to TRBJ2-1; D is ambiguous. There are 14 residues in the CDR3. V lost 0 bases and J 7 bases, leaving 10 bases between the germline ends. Germline loops: CDR1 WSHSY, CDR2 SAAADI. The CDR3 nucleotides read TGCGCCAGCAGTGAGTCGACGGTCTCTAATGAGCAGTTCTTC. This translates into CASSESTVSNEQFF.

This sequence joins TRBV9 and TRBJ2-7; TRBD1 is a possible D gene (5 bases). The CDR3 totals 14 residues. CDR1 SGDLS and CDR2 YYNGEE come from the germline V gene. With 4 bases removed from V and 1 base from J, the gap between germline ends came to 12 bases. The CDR3 nucleotides are TGTGCCAGCAGCATAGGGGCGCTATCCTACGAGCAGTACTTC. It encodes CASSIGALSYEQYF.